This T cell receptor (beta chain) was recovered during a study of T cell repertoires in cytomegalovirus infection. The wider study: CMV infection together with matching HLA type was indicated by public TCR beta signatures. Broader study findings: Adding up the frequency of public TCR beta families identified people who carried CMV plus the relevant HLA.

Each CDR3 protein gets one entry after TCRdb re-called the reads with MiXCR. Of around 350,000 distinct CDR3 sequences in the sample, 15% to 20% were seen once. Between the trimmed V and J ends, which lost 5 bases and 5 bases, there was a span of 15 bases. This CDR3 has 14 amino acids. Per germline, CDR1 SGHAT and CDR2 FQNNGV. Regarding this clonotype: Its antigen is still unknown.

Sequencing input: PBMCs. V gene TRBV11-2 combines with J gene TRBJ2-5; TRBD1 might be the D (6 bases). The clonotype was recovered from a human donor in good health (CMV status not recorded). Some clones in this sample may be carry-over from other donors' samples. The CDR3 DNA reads TGTGCCAGCAGCCCGTTACAGGGAAGGGAGACCCAGTACTTC. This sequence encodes CASSPLQGRETQYF.